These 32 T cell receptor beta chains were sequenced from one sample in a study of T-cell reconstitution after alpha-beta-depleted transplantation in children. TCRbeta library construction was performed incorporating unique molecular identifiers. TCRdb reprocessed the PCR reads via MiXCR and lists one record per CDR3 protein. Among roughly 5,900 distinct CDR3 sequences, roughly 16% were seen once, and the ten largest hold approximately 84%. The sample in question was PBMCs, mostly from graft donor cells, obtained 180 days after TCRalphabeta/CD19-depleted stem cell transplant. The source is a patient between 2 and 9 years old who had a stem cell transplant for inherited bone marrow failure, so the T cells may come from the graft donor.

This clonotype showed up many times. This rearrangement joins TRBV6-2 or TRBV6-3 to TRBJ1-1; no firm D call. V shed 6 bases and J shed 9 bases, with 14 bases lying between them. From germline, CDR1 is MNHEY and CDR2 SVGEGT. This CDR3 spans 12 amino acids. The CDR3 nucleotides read TGTGCCAGCAGCTTTGTCCGGGAGAAAGCTTTCTTT. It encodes CASSFVREKAFF.

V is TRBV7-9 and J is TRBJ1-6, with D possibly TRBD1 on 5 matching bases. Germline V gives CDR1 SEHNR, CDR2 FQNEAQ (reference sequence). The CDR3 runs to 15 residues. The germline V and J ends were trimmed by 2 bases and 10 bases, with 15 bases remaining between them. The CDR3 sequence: CASSLPGTGRSPLHF. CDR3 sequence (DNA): TGTGCCAGCAGCTTACCCGGGACGGGGAGATCACCCCTCCACTTT.

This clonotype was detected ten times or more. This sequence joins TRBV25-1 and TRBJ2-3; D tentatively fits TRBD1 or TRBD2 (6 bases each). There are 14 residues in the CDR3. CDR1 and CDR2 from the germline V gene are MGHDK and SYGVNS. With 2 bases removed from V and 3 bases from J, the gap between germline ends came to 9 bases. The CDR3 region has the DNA TGTGCCAGCAGTGAAGGGGGGCGGACAGATACGCAGTATTTT. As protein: CASSEGGRTDTQYF.

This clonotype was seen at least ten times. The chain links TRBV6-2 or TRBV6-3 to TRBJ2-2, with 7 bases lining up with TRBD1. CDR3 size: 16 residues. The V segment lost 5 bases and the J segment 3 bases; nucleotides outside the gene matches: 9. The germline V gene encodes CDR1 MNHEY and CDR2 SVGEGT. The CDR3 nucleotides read TGTGCCAGCAGTCAAAGACAGGGATGGGACACCGGGGAGCTGTTTTTT. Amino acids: CASSQRQGWDTGELFF.

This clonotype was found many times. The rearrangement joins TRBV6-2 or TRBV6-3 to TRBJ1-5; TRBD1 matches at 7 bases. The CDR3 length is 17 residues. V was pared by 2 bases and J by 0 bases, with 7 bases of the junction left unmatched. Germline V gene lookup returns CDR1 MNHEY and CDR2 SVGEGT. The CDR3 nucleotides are TGTGCCAGCAGTTACGTGCAGGGGGGATATAGCAATCAGCCCCAGCATTTT. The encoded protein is CASSYVQGGYSNQPQHF.

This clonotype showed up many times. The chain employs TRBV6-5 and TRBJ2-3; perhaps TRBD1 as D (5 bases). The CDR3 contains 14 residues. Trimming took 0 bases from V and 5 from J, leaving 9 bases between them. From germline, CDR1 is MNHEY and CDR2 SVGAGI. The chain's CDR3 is CASSYSDSLDTQYF. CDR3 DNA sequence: TGTGCCAGCAGTTACTCCGACAGTTTAGATACGCAGTATTTT.

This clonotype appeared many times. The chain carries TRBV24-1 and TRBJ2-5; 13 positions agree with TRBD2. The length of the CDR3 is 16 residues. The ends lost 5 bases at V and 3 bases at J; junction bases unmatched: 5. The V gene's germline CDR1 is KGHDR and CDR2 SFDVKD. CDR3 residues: CATSAPGTSGKETQYF. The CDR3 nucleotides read TGTGCCACCAGTGCCCCCGGGACTAGCGGGAAAGAGACCCAGTACTTC.

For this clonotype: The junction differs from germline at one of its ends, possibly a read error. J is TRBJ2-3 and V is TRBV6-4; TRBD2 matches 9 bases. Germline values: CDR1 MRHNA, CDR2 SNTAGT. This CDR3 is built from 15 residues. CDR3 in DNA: TGTGCTAGCAGTGACTCTAGCGGGGGCACAGATACGCAGTATTTT. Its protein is CASSDSSGGTDTQYF.

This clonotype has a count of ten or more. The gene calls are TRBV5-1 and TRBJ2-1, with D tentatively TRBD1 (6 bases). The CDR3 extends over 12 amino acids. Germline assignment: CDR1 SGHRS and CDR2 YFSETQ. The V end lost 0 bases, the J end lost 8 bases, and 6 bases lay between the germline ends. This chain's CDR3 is CASSLGGHEQFF. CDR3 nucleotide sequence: TGCGCCAGCAGCTTGGGGGGGCATGAGCAGTTCTTC.

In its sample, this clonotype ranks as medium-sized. This CDR3 is CASSLRSGTQPQHF. In nucleotides, the CDR3 is TGCGCCAGCAGCCTCAGGAGTGGGACCCAGCCCCAGCATTTT. The chain has TRBV4-3 and TRBJ1-5; the D gene is possibly TRBD1 (5 bases). The CDR3 loop spans 14 amino acids. The germline V gene encodes CDR1 LGHNA and CDR2 YSLEER. Trimming took off 4 bases at V and 7 bases at J, with 14 bases between the two ends.

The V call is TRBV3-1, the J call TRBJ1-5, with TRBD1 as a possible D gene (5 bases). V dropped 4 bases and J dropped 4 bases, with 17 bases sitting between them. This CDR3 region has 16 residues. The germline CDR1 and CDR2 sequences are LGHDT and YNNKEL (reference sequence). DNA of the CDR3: TGTGCCAGCAGCCTCCGATTGGCGGGGGGGAATCAGCCCCAGCATTTT. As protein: CASSLRLAGGNQPQHF.

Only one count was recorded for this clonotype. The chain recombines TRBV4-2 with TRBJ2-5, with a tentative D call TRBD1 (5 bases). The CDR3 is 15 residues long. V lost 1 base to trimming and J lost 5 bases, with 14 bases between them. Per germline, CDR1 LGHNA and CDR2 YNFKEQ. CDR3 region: CASSQVAGSGETQYF. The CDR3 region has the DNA TGTGCCAGCAGCCAAGTTGCAGGGTCCGGGGAGACCCAGTACTTC.

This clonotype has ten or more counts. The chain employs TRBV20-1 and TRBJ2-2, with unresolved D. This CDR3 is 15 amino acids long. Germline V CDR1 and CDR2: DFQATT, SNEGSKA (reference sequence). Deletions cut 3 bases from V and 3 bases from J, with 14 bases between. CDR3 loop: CSASLSSRDTGELFF. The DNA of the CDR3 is TGCAGTGCTAGTCTGTCTTCCCGGGACACCGGGGAGCTGTTTTTT.

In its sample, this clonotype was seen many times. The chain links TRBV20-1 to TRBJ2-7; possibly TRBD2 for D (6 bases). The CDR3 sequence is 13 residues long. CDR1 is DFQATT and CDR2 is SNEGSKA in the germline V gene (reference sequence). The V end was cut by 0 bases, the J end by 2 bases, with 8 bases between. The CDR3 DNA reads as TGCAGTGCTAGAGATGGACTAACCTACGAGCAGTACTTC. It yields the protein CSARDGLTYEQYF.

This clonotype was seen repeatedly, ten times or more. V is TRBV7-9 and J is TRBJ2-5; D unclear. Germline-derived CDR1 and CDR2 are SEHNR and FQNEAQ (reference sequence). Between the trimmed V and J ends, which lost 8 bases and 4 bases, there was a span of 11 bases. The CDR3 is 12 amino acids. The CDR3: CASSTVRETQYF. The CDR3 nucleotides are TGTGCCAGCTCGACTGTGCGAGAGACCCAGTACTTC.

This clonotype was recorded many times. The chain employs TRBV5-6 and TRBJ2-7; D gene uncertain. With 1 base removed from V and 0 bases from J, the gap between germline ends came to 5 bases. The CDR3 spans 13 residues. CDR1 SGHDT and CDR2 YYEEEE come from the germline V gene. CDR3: CASSLLVSYEQYF. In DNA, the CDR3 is TGTGCCAGCAGCTTGTTGGTCTCCTACGAGCAGTACTTC. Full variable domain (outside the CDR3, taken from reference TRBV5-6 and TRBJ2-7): DAGVTQSPTHLIKTRGQQVTLRCSPKSGHDTVSWYQQALGQGPQFIFQYYEEEERQRGNFPDRFSGHQFPNYSSELNVNALLLGDSALYLCASSLLVSYEQYFGPGTRLTVT.

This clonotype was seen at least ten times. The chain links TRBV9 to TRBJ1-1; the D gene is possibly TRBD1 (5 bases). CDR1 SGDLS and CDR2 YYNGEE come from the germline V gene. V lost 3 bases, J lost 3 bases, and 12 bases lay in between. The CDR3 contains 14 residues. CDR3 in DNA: TGTGCCAGCAGCGAGACGGGGGGACACACTGAAGCTTTCTTT. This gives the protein CASSETGGHTEAFF.

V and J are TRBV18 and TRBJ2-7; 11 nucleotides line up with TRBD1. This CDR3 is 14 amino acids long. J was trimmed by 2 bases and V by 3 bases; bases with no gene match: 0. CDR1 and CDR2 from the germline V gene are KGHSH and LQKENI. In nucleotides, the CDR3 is TGTGCCAGCTCACCGGGACAGGGGGCCTACGAGCAGTACTTC. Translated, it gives CASSPGQGAYEQYF.

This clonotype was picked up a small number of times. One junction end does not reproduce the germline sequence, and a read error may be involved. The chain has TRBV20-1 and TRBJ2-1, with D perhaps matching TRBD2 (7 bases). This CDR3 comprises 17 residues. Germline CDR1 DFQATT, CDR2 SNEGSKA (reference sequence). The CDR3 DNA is TGCTGTGCTAGAGACCCCCGGGGGCGGGAGTCAGTCGATGAGCAGTTCTTC. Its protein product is CCARDPRGRESVDEQFF.

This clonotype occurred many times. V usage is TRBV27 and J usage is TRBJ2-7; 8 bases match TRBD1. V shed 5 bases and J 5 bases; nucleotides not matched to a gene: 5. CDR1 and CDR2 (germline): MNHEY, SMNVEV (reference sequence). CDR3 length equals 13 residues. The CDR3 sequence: CASSPQGADEQYF. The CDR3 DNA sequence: TGTGCCAGCAGTCCCCAGGGGGCGGACGAGCAGTACTTC.

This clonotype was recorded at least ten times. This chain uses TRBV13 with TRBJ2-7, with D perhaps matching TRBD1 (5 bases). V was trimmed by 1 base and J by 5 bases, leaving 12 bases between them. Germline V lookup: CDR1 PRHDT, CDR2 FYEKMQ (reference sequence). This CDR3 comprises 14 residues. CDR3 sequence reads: CASSLVLEDNEQYF. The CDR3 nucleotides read TGTGCCAGCAGCTTAGTTCTTGAGGACAACGAGCAGTACTTC.

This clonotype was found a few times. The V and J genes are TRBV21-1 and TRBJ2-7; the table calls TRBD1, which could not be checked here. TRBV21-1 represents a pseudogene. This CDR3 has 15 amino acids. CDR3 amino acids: CASSRRQGTTYEQYV. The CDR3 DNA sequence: TGTGCCAGCAGCCGAAGACAGGGGACGACCTACGAGCAGTACGTC.

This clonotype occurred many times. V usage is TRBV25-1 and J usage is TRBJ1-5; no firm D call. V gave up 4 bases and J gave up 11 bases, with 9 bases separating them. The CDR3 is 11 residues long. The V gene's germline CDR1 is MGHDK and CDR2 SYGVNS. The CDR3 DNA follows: TGTGCCAGCAGTGCCGGTCGCTCCCAGCATTTT. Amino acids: CASSAGRSQHF.

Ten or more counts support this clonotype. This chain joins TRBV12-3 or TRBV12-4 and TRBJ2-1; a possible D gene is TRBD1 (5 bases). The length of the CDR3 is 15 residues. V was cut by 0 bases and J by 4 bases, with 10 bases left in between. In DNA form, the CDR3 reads TGTGCCAGCAGTTTAGCCGTCAGGGTTTACAATGAGCAGTTCTTC. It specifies CASSLAVRVYNEQFF.

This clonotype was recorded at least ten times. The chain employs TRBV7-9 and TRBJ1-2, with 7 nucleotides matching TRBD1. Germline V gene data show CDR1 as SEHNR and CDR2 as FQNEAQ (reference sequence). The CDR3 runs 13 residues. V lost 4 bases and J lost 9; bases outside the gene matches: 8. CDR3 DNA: TGTGCCAGCAGCTCACAGGGGTCGGCGAGCTACACCTTC. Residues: CASSSQGSASYTF.

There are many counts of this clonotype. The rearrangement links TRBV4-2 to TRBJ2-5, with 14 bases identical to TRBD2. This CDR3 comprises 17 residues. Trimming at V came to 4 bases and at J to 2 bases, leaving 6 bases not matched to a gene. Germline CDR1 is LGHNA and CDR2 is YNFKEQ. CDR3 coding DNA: TGTGCCAGCAGCCCCGGGACTAGCGGGAGCCTACAAGAGACCCAGTACTTC. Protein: CASSPGTSGSLQETQYF.

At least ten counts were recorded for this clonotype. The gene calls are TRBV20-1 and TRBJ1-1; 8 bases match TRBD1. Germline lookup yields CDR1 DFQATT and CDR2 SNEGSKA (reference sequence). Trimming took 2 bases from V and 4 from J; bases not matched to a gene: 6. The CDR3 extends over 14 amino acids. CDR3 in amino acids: CSARPGGVGTEAFF. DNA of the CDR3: TGCAGTGCTAGACCAGGGGGCGTGGGCACTGAAGCTTTCTTT.

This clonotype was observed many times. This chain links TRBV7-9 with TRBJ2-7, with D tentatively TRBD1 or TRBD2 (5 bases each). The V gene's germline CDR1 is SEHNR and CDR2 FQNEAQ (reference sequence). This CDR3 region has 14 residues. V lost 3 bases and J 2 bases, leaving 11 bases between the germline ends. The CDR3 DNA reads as TGTGCCAGCAGCTTCAACCAGGGACCCTACGAGCAGTACTTC. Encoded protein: CASSFNQGPYEQYF.

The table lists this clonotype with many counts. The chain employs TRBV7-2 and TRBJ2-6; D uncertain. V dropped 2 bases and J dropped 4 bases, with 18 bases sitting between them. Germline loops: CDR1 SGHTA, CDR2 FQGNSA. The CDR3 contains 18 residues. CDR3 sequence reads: CASSLMGLTLRGANVLTF. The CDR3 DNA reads TGTGCCAGCAGCTTAATGGGGTTAACTCTGAGGGGGGCCAACGTCCTGACTTTC.

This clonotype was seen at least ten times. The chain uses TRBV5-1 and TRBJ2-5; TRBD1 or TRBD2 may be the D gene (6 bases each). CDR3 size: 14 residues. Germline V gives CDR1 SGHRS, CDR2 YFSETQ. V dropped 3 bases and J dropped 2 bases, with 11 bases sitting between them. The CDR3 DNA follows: TGCGCCAGCAGCTACGGCGGGACACAAGAGACCCAGTACTTC. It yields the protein CASSYGGTQETQYF.

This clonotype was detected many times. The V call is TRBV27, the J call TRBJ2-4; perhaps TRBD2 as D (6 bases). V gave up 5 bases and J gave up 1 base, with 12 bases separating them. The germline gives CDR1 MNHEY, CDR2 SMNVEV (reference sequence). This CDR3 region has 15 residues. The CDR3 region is CASSPRGSAKNIQYF. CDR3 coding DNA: TGTGCCAGCAGTCCTCGGGGGTCGGCCAAAAACATTCAGTACTTC.

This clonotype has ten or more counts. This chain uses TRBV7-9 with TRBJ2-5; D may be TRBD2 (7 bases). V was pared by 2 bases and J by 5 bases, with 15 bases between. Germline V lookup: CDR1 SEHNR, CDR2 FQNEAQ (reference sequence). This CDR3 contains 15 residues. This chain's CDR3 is CASSLNQGGGETQYF. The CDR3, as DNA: TGTGCCAGCAGCTTAAATCAGGGAGGGGGGGAGACCCAGTACTTC.